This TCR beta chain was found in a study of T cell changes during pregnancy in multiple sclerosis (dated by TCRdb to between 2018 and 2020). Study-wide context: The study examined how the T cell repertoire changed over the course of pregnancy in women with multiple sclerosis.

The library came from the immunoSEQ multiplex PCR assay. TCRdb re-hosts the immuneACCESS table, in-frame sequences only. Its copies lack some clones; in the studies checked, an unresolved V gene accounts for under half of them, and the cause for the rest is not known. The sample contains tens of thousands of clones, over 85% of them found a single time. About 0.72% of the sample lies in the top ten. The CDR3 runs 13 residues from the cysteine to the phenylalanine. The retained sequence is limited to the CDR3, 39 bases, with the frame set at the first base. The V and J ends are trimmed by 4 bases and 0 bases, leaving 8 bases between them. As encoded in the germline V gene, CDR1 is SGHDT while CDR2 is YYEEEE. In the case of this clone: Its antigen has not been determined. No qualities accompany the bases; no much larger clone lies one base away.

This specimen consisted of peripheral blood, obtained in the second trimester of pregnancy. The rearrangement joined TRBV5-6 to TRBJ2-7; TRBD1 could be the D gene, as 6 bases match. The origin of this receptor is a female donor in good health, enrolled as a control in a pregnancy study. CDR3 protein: CASSPDSSYEQYF. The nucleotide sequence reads TGTGCCAGCAGCCCGGACAGCTCCTACGAGCAGTACTTC.